This T cell receptor (beta chain) was found in a study of cytomegalovirus exposure and HLA in healthy donors. In the study overall: There were 350 to 400 genotyped donors. Of these, 81% fell in the genetic ancestry cluster associated with self-reported Caucasian donors. Study-wide findings and caveats: Common viral pathogens were later found to be apparently linked to several of the most significant clusters. It was taken for granted in presence/absence analyses that sequencing depth across donors was roughly uniform.

Primers: 60 Vbeta forward and 13 Jbeta reverse. Clones were read by immunoSEQ multiplex PCR, and TCRdb kept only the in-frame ones, dropping some. The top ten clones hold 2.5% to 3% of a sample with fewer than 250,000 clones, 70% to 90% of them seen once. The CDR3 sequence is 13 residues long. To note about this clone: What it binds is not known.

In nominal health when sampled, donors likely had unrecorded immune exposures nonetheless. The V gene is TRBV21-1, the J gene TRBJ2-7; the DNA was not compared with TRBD1, the D call given in the table. TRBV21-1 is annotated as a pseudogene. The origin of this receptor is a man aged 30 to 39 in good health and CMV-seronegative. The sequenced sample was PBMCs. CDR3 sequence reads: CASSGAVSYEQYF. The CDR3 DNA reads as TGTGCCAGCAGCGGGGCAGTCTCCTACGAGCAGTACTTC.